Presented here are 26 T cell receptor beta chains from one specimen sequenced in a study of blood T cell repertoires in COVID-19. Repertoires were generated with immunoSEQ multiplex PCR, while TCRdb's copy carries only in-frame clones and drops some. The table lists about 360,000 clones, more than 75% of them singletons. Source material: peripheral blood. These receptors were taken from a human donor in a cohort sampled during active COVID-19.

The gene calls are TRBV23-1 and TRBJ2-2, with 9 bases lining up with TRBD1. Being an ORF, TRBV23-1 has a function that is uncertain. The CDR3 sequence is 21 residues long. V shed 3 bases, J shed 5 bases, and the junction held 22 bases outside the gene matches. Here the CDR3 DNA reads TGCGCCAGCAGTCACTTCCTTGAGGACAGGGGTCTCGGGAGTCAAACCGGGGAGCTGTTTTTT. Its translation: CASSHFLEDRGLGSQTGELFF.

J is TRBJ2-7 and V is TRBV5-1, with D possibly matching TRBD2 (6 bases). The CDR3 is 13 residues long. Trimming took 5 bases from V and 7 from J, leaving 16 bases between them. CDR1 is SGHRS, CDR2 YFSETQ, per germline. The CDR3 nucleotides read TGCGCCAGCAGTCGAATCGGGGGTCAAGAGCAGTACTTC. Amino acids: CASSRIGGQEQYF.

J is TRBJ2-4 and V is TRBV11-2, with 8 bases lining up with TRBD1. J gave up 3 bases and V 4 bases, and 2 bases lay outside the gene matches. The CDR3 is 14 residues long. CDR1 and CDR2 (germline): SGHAT, FQNNGV. This CDR3 is CASSWGQDKNIQYF. CDR3 DNA sequence: TGTGCCAGCAGCTGGGGACAGGACAAAAACATTCAGTACTTC.

The chain combines TRBV30 with TRBJ2-3; D possibly corresponds to TRBD2 (6 bases). The CDR3 runs to 13 residues. The germline V gene encodes CDR1 GTSNPN and CDR2 SVGIG (reference sequence). The V gene lost 1 base and the J gene lost 5 bases, with 10 bases spanning the gap. The CDR3 region is CAWSAGVRDTQYF. The CDR3 coding sequence is TGTGCCTGGAGTGCGGGGGTGAGAGATACGCAGTATTTT. Variable domain in full (rest from reference TRBV30 and TRBJ2-3): SQTIHQWPATLVQPVGSPLSLECTVEGTSNPNLYWYRQAAGRGLQLLFYSVGIGQISSEVPQNLSASRPQDRQFILSSKKLLLSDSGFYLCAWSAGVRDTQYFGPGTRLTVL.

The chain is built from TRBV10-1 and TRBJ1-1; the D gene is possibly TRBD1 (5 bases). This CDR3 contains 15 residues. Germline V CDR1 and CDR2: WNHNN, SYGVQD (reference sequence). Trimming left V 7 bases short and J 5 bases short, with 20 bases between. The CDR3 nucleotides are TGCGCCAGCATATGTGGAAGGGGCCGTAAGACTGAAGCTTTCTTT. Amino acids: CASICGRGRKTEAFF.

With regard to this clone: Different DNA sequences within this sample yield the same CDR3. The chain couples TRBV9 to TRBJ2-1, with D uncertain. Trimming stripped 0 bases from V and 5 bases from J, with 3 bases between. Germline V gene lookup returns CDR1 SGDLS and CDR2 YYNGEE. The CDR3 is 12 residues long. CDR3 sequence: CASSVADNEQFF. CDR3 bases: TGTGCCAGCAGCGTAGCGGACAATGAGCAGTTCTTC.

The rearrangement links TRBV28 to TRBJ1-5, with D tentatively TRBD1 (5 bases). The CDR3 totals 16 residues. Germline lookup yields CDR1 MDHEN and CDR2 SYDVKM. The ends were cut back, 4 bases at V and 1 base at J, with 14 bases in the middle. The CDR3 is CASSSGGGWSNQPQHF. CDR3 DNA: TGTGCCAGCAGTTCGGGCGGGGGGTGGAGCAATCAGCCCCAGCATTTT.

V and J are TRBV10-1 and TRBJ2-1; 11 bases map to TRBD2. Trimming at V came to 1 base and at J to 5 bases, leaving 4 bases not matched to a gene. This CDR3 contains 16 residues. Germline V gives CDR1 WNHNN, CDR2 SYGVQD (reference sequence). The CDR3 DNA reads as TGCGCCAGCAGTGAGTTCGGGACTAGCGGTAACAATGAGCAGTTCTTC. This encodes CASSEFGTSGNNEQFF.

The chain employs TRBV9 and TRBJ2-3, with TRBD1 matching over 11 bases. The CDR3 has 16 amino acids. Unmatched junction bases numbered 6, after V lost 3 bases and J lost 3 bases. Germline-derived CDR1 and CDR2 are SGDLS and YYNGEE. DNA of the CDR3: TGTGCCAGCAGCGCCCGCGGGACAGGGGGGACAGATACGCAGTATTTT. This encodes CASSARGTGGTDTQYF.

The chain is built from TRBV27 and TRBJ1-6; 7 bases agree with TRBD1. The CDR3 is made up of 15 amino acids. V was clipped by 0 bases and J by 10 bases; unmatched bases: 6. Looked up from germline, CDR1 is MNHEY and CDR2 is SMNVEV (reference sequence). The CDR3 loop is CASSLSRQGGSPLHF. In DNA form, the CDR3 reads TGTGCCAGCAGTTTATCACGACAGGGCGGATCACCCCTCCACTTT.

This clone was observed a handful of times. V is TRBV7-3 and J is TRBJ2-2; possibly TRBD2 for D (5 bases). There are 14 residues in the CDR3. V was clipped by 6 bases and J by 0 bases, with 8 bases between them. CDR1 is SGHTA, CDR2 FQGTGA, per germline. The CDR3 DNA sequence: TGTGCCAGCAGGGAGGCTTCGAACACCGGGGAGCTGTTTTTT. This sequence encodes CASREASNTGELFF.

The chain employs TRBV19 and TRBJ2-7; TRBD2 matches 10 bases. The trim removed 6 bases at V and 1 base at J, leaving 3 bases unmatched. The germline CDR1 and CDR2 sequences are LNHDA and SQIVND (reference sequence). The CDR3 is 14 amino acids. The CDR3 coding sequence is TGTGCCAGTAGACTAGCGGGATGGTCCTACGAGCAGTACTTC. It specifies CASRLAGWSYEQYF.

This CDR3 is CASSYKSYEQYF. The CDR3 bases are TGTGCCAGCAGCTACAAAAGCTACGAGCAGTACTTC. This chain uses TRBV7-9 with TRBJ2-7, with D unclear. CDR1 SEHNR and CDR2 FQNEAQ come from the germline V gene (reference sequence). The CDR3 length is 12 residues. Between the trimmed V and J ends, which lost 4 bases and 3 bases, there was a span of 7 bases.

The gene calls are TRBV11-3 and TRBJ2-1, with D possibly matching TRBD2 (5 bases). The CDR3 has 15 residues. Looked up from germline, CDR1 is SGHNT and CDR2 is YENEEA. V gave up 1 base and J gave up 9 bases, with 16 bases separating them. CDR3 region: CASSLGQSRDGEQFF. As DNA, the CDR3 is TGTGCCAGCAGCTTAGGGCAGAGCCGGGATGGTGAGCAGTTCTTC. Using reference TRBV11-3 and TRBJ2-1 for the parts outside the CDR3, the full variable domain is EAGVVQSPRYKIIEKKQPVAFWCNPISGHNTLYWYLQNLGQGPELLIRYENEEAVDDSQLPKDRFSAERLKGVDSTLKIQPAELGDSAVYLCASSLGQSRDGEQFFGPGTRLTVL.

The CDR3 loop reads CASSPGQNYGYTF. DNA of the CDR3: TGTGCCAGCAGTCCCGGACAGAACTATGGCTACACCTTC. The chain joins TRBV28 to TRBJ1-2, with D perhaps TRBD1 (6 bases). Trimming took off 5 bases at V and 2 bases at J, with 9 bases between the two ends. The CDR3 is 13 residues long. CDR1 is MDHEN and CDR2 is SYDVKM in the germline V gene.

The chain joins TRBV10-3 to TRBJ2-2; D might be TRBD2 (5 bases). The CDR3 consists of 18 residues. The V and J ends lost 2 bases and 0 bases respectively, with 16 bases between them. Germline V gene data show CDR1 as ENHRY and CDR2 as SYGVKD. For the CDR3, the DNA is TGTGCCATCAGTGAGACCTACCTCGGAGGTTCGAACACCGGGGAGCTGTTTTTT. Translation gives CAISETYLGGSNTGELFF.

This chain links TRBV15 with TRBJ1-4, with D unresolved. The V and J ends lost 1 base and 1 base respectively, with 7 bases between them. The CDR3 consists of 15 residues. CDR1 is LNHNV, CDR2 YYDKDF, per germline (reference sequence). CDR3 region: CATSRAQRTNEKLFF. The CDR3 DNA follows: TGTGCCACCAGCAGAGCACAGAGAACTAATGAAAAACTGTTTTTT.

The chain recombines TRBV5-1 with TRBJ1-1; weak D call: TRBD1 (5 bases). Trimming took off 0 bases at V and 1 base at J, with 13 bases between the two ends. CDR3 length: 16 residues. Germline loops: CDR1 SGHRS, CDR2 YFSETQ. This CDR3 is CASSLVGARANTEAFF. Here the CDR3 DNA reads TGCGCCAGCAGCTTGGTTGGGGCCAGGGCGAACACTGAAGCTTTCTTT.

V and J are TRBV11-1 and TRBJ1-1; D unresolved. Trimming took off 2 bases at V and 4 bases at J, with 14 bases between the two ends. The CDR3 is 15 residues long. CDR1 and CDR2 from the germline V gene are SGHAT and FQDESV (reference sequence). CDR3 protein: CASSLFAGRSTEAFF. Here the CDR3 DNA reads TGTGCCAGCAGCTTATTTGCGGGAAGGAGCACTGAAGCTTTCTTT.

This CDR3 reads CSVDLTYGYTF. CDR3 nucleotides: TGCAGCGTTGATTTGACTTATGGCTACACCTTC. The V gene is TRBV29-1, the J gene TRBJ1-2; D remains ambiguous. V was trimmed by 3 bases and J by 5 bases, leaving 7 bases between them. The germline V gene encodes CDR1 SQVTM and CDR2 ANQGSEA. This CDR3 spans 11 amino acids.

V and J are TRBV19 and TRBJ2-7; 8 positions agree with TRBD1. The CDR3 contains 14 residues. Germline-derived CDR1 and CDR2 are LNHDA and SQIVND (reference sequence). With 5 bases clipped from V and 1 base from J, the junction kept 4 bases outside the gene matches. DNA of the CDR3: TGTGCCAGTAGTCCTAGGACAGGGTCCTACGAGCAGTACTTC. It codes for CASSPRTGSYEQYF.

This sequence joins TRBV5-1 and TRBJ2-5; 9 nucleotides line up with TRBD2. V gave up 5 bases and J gave up 5 bases; unmatched junction bases: 7. The CDR3 contains 14 residues. Germline values: CDR1 SGHRS, CDR2 YFSETQ. The CDR3 DNA reads TGCGCCAGCAGTAACGGGACTAGCCGTGAGACCCAGTACTTC. This gives the protein CASSNGTSRETQYF. The full variable domain, completed using reference TRBV5-1 and TRBJ2-5, is KAGVTQTPRYLIKTRGQQVTLSCSPISGHRSVSWYQQTPGQGLQFLFEYFSETQRNKGNFPGRFSGRQFSNSRSEMNVSTLELGDSALYLCASSNGTSRETQYFGPGTRLLVL.

This rearrangement joins TRBV19 to TRBJ1-6; D is ambiguous. The CDR3 runs to 16 residues. CDR1 and CDR2 (germline): LNHDA, SQIVND (reference sequence). The V gene lost 0 bases and the J gene lost 8 bases, with 14 bases spanning the gap. CDR3 in amino acids: CASSIEESGVDSPLHF. For the CDR3, the DNA is TGTGCCAGTAGTATAGAAGAGAGCGGGGTCGATTCACCCCTCCACTTT.

This chain uses TRBV6-6 with TRBJ1-2; TRBD1 aligns across 7 bases. In germline, CDR1 is MNHNY, CDR2 SVGAGI (reference sequence). V was pared by 2 bases and J by 8 bases, with 11 bases of the junction left unmatched. The CDR3 sequence is 15 residues long. CDR3 residues: CASSYLRGDPRGYTF. DNA for the CDR3: TGTGCCAGCAGTTACCTCAGGGGGGATCCGAGGGGCTACACCTTC.

This clone was detected only once. V usage is TRBV7-9 and J usage is TRBJ1-2; 8 bases are a match to TRBD1. CDR1 and CDR2 from the germline V gene are SEHNR and FQNEAQ (reference sequence). The CDR3 has 15 amino acids. Trimming removed 2 bases from V and 6 bases from J; junction bases left unmatched: 8. The CDR3: CASSLQGALRNGYTF. DNA of the CDR3: TGTGCCAGCAGCTTACAGGGGGCCCTCAGGAATGGCTACACCTTC.

This clone was counted a single time. The J gene is TRBJ1-1, the V gene TRBV11-2; D not resolved. This CDR3 has 15 residues. Germline assignment: CDR1 SGHAT and CDR2 FQNNGV. Trimming stripped 1 base from V and 1 base from J, with 10 bases between. CDR3 protein: CASSLGAGANTEAFF. In DNA form, the CDR3 reads TGTGCCAGCAGCTTAGGGGCAGGCGCGAACACTGAAGCTTTCTTT.